This is a list of T cell receptor beta chains from one sample in a study of technical replicates of blood from a few donors. Method: immunoSEQ multiplex PCR; TCRdb's copy keeps in-frame clones and lacks some. The repertoire holds about 56,000 clones, with about 95% as singletons. Sequencing input: PBMCs. The receptors originated from a human donor in good health. Some clones in this sample may be carry-over from other donors' samples. The CDR3 runs from the conserved cysteine through the conserved F or W. The D gene is left open where the match is weak. The size field is filled for only some rows; it gives once, few, many or a size class.

>TRBV5-6|-|-|TRBJ2-1
CASSLDNEQFF
TGTGCCAGCAGCCTAGACAATGAGCAGTTCTTC
>TRBV11-2|-|-|TRBJ2-7
CASSLDGSDGEQYF
TGTGCCAGCAGCTTAGATGGGAGCGATGGCGAGCAGTACTTC
>TRBV7-9|-|-|TRBJ1-2
CASSLEQHYGYTF
TGTGCCAGCAGCTTAGAACAGCACTATGGCTACACCTTC
>TRBV27|TRBD1|-|TRBJ1-4
CASSKTQGFSEKLFF
TGTGCCAGCAGCAAGACACAGGGGTTTAGTGAAAAACTGTTTTTT
>TRBV5-1|-|once|TRBJ2-7
CASSFSRGESRSSYEQYF
TGCGCCAGCAGCTTCTCCAGGGGGGAATCAAGGAGCTCCTACGAGCAGTACTTC
>TRBV13|TRBD1|-|TRBJ1-1
CASSTTQGATAFF
TGTGCCAGCAGCACTACACAGGGGGCGACCGCTTTCTTT
>TRBV25-1|TRBD1|-|TRBJ2-1
CASSVTGGSYNEQFF
TGTGCCAGCAGTGTTACAGGGGGCTCCTACAATGAGCAGTTCTTC
>TRBV6-4|-|-|TRBJ2-1
CASKTLADSYNEQFF
TGTGCCAGCAAGACTTTGGCGGACTCCTACAATGAGCAGTTCTTC
>TRBV7-3|-|-|TRBJ1-2
CASSLSQGNYGYTF
TGTGCCAGCAGCTTGTCGCAGGGGAACTATGGCTACACCTTC
>TRBV6-4|TRBD2|few|TRBJ2-1
CASSDSSGGDHNEQFF
TGTGCCAGCAGTGACTCAAGCGGGGGGGACCACAATGAGCAGTTCTTC
>TRBV7-6|TRBD1|once|TRBJ2-7
CASSLPGTDDEQYF
TGTGCCAGCAGCTTACCCGGGACAGATGACGAGCAGTACTTC
>TRBV5-1|TRBD2|-|TRBJ2-7
CASSWTSGSLHEQYF
TGCGCCAGCAGCTGGACTAGCGGGAGTCTCCACGAGCAGTACTTC
>TRBV5-4|TRBD1|-|TRBJ2-3
CASSPGTDLTDTQYF
TGTGCCAGCAGCCCTGGGACAGACCTTACAGATACGCAGTATTTT
>TRBV30|-|-|TRBJ2-5
CAWDWAGSGSETQYF
TGTGCCTGGGATTGGGCGGGATCAGGATCGGAGACCCAGTACTTC
>TRBV7-2|TRBD1|-|TRBJ2-4
CASSSGTGVYKNIQYF
TGTGCCAGCAGCTCCGGGACAGGGGTTTACAAAAACATTCAGTACTTC
>TRBV4-1|TRBD1|-|TRBJ2-7
CASSLRPGQGYEQYF
TGCGCCAGCAGCCTACGGCCGGGACAGGGGTACGAGCAGTACTTC
>TRBV5-6|TRBD1|-|TRBJ1-2
CASTLPGGLSYGYTF
TGTGCCAGCACTCTTCCAGGGGGCTTGAGTTATGGCTACACCTTC
>TRBV6-1|-|-|TRBJ2-3
CASSHDYTSTDTQYF
TGTGCCAGCAGCCATGACTACACTAGCACAGATACGCAGTATTTT
>TRBV4-3|-|-|TRBJ1-3
CASSQDSSSGNTIYF
TGCGCCAGCAGCCAAGATTCCAGCTCTGGAAACACCATATATTTT
>TRBV7-2|TRBD2|few|TRBJ2-5
CASSLEPSGSGTQYF
TGTGCCAGCAGCTTAGAGCCTAGCGGGAGTGGGACCCAGTACTTC
>TRBV7-9|-|-|TRBJ1-4
CASSLAGATNEKLFF
TGTGCCAGCAGCTTAGCGGGAGCAACTAATGAAAAACTGTTTTTT
>TRBV7-9|TRBD1|-|TRBJ1-6
CAIGSGTGARPLHF
TGTGCCATAGGTTCCGGGACAGGGGCCCGACCCCTCCACTTT
>TRBV18|-|-|TRBJ1-1
CASSPPTGSYTEAFF
TGTGCCAGCTCACCCCCAACAGGGTCGTACACTGAAGCTTTCTTT
>TRBV19|-|-|TRBJ1-1
CASSTGPRGTEAFF
TGTGCCAGTAGTACCGGCCCCAGGGGCACTGAAGCTTTCTTT
>TRBV10-3|-|once|TRBJ1-1
CAISRGGGNTEAFF
TGTGCCATCAGCCGCGGGGGCGGGAACACTGAAGCTTTCTTT
>TRBV5-1|-|-|TRBJ2-3
CASSLAGTGDSLPTDTQYF
TGCGCCAGCAGCTTGGCGGGGACTGGGGACAGCTTACCCACAGATACGCAGTATTTT
>TRBV5-3|TRBD1|-|TRBJ2-5
CARIRGWSETQYF
TGTGCCAGAATCAGGGGGTGGAGCGAGACCCAGTACTTC